These 19 T cell receptor beta chains were all obtained from the same sample, sequenced in a study of blood T cell repertoires in COVID-19. TCRdb's table, derived via immunoSEQ multiplex PCR, lists solely in-frame clones and lacks some. The sample records just over 250,000 clones, over 75% being singletons. Sequenced material: peripheral blood. These receptors originate from a woman between 65 and 79 years old with COVID-19, enrolled during active disease.

The J gene is TRBJ2-3, the V gene TRBV6-5, with 12 nucleotides matching TRBD2. Trimming at V came to 9 bases and at J to 5 bases, leaving 3 bases not matched to a gene. Looked up from germline, CDR1 is MNHEY and CDR2 is SVGAGI. This CDR3 has 13 amino acids. The CDR3, as DNA: TGTGCCAGTTTACTAGCGGGAGGAGATACGCAGTATTTT. Residues: CASLLAGGDTQYF.

The chain combines TRBV13 with TRBJ2-7; tentative D call: TRBD2 (6 bases). The germline V and J ends were trimmed by 4 bases and 7 bases, with 20 bases remaining between them. Germline assignment: CDR1 PRHDT and CDR2 FYEKMQ (reference sequence). The CDR3 covers 15 residues. In DNA form, the CDR3 reads TGTGCCAGCAGCTCCGGACACAAGTCTGGGAGGGAGCAGTACTTC. Protein sequence: CASSSGHKSGREQYF.

The chain couples TRBV30 to TRBJ1-2, with TRBD1 as a possible D gene (6 bases). Germline CDR1 and CDR2: GTSNPN and SVGIG (reference sequence). V lost 5 bases to trimming and J lost 7 bases, with 14 bases between them. This CDR3 has 12 residues. In nucleotides, the CDR3 is TGTGCCTGGGGGGGCACGGCTGGTGGCTACACCTTC. It is translated as CAWGGTAGGYTF.

In this sample, this clone turned up once. V and J are TRBV25-1 and TRBJ1-1; D not certain. The CDR3 length is 13 residues. Trimming stripped 5 bases from V and 2 bases from J, with 9 bases between. Germline V CDR1 and CDR2: MGHDK, SYGVNS. DNA for the CDR3: TGTGCCAGCAGTCGGGGTCTAAACACTGAAGCTTTCTTT. Encoded protein: CASSRGLNTEAFF.

The V and J genes are TRBV2 and TRBJ2-5; the D gene is possibly TRBD1 (5 bases). The V gene lost 4 bases and the J gene lost 0 bases, with 9 bases spanning the gap. Germline assignment: CDR1 SNHLY and CDR2 FYNNEI. The CDR3 has 14 amino acids. The CDR3 region is CASSGAGYQETQYF. The DNA of the CDR3 is TGTGCCAGCAGTGGGGCAGGGTACCAAGAGACCCAGTACTTC.

This clone was seen a handful of times. The rearrangement links TRBV10-3 to TRBJ2-7, with a possible D match to TRBD2 (6 bases). Germline-derived CDR1 and CDR2 are ENHRY and SYGVKD. Trimming took 7 bases from V and 0 from J, leaving 13 bases between them. The CDR3 contains 14 residues. CDR3 DNA: TGTGCCATCAACCGGGGGAGTAGCTCCTACGAGCAGTACTTC. Translating gives CAINRGSSSYEQYF.

The chain uses TRBV11-2 and TRBJ2-3, with D perhaps TRBD1 (5 bases). The CDR3 sequence is 15 residues long. The V and J ends lost 5 bases and 3 bases respectively, with 15 bases between them. Germline V lookup: CDR1 SGHAT, CDR2 FQNNGV. CDR3 sequence reads: CASSLLTDRTDTQYF. CDR3 DNA: TGTGCCAGCAGCCTTCTGACAGATAGGACAGATACGCAGTATTTT.

As for this clone: Other DNA sequences from this sample encode an identical CDR3 as well. The chain couples TRBV4-2 to TRBJ2-3; tentative D call: TRBD1 (6 bases). The CDR3 has 13 amino acids. CDR1 and CDR2 (germline): LGHNA, YNFKEQ. The V gene lost 4 bases and the J gene lost 5 bases, with 10 bases spanning the gap. The CDR3 protein is CASSRGTQDTQYF. The CDR3 bases are TGTGCCAGCAGCCGAGGGACACAAGATACGCAGTATTTT.

V is TRBV7-2 and J is TRBJ2-2; 10 nucleotides match TRBD2. V lost 4 bases and J lost 4; bases outside the gene matches: 9. Germline V CDR1 and CDR2: SGHTA, FQGNSA. The CDR3 runs 17 residues. CDR3 DNA sequence: TGTGCCAGCAGCTCATCCCCCGGGACTAGCGCCACCGGGGAGCTGTTTTTT. Its protein product is CASSSSPGTSATGELFF.

The V gene is TRBV19, the J gene TRBJ2-7; TRBD1 agrees at 9 bases. CDR3 size: 15 residues. Per the germline V gene, CDR1 is LNHDA and CDR2 is SQIVND (reference sequence). The V segment lost 2 bases and the J segment 6 bases; nucleotides outside the gene matches: 8. The CDR3 protein is CASSIPGQGSFEQYF. DNA for the CDR3: TGTGCCAGTAGTATACCGGGACAGGGAAGTTTCGAGCAGTACTTC.

This CDR3 reads CASSNSGSREQYF. For the CDR3, the DNA is TGTGCCAGTAGTAATAGCGGGTCGAGGGAGCAGTACTTC. The chain couples TRBV19 to TRBJ2-7, with 7 nucleotides matching TRBD2. Germline CDR1 reads LNHDA; CDR2 reads SQIVND (reference sequence). V lost 4 bases, J lost 7 bases, and 7 bases stayed unmatched. The CDR3 extends over 13 amino acids.

The rearrangement uses TRBV3-1 (or the pseudogene TRBV3-2) and TRBJ2-2, with 8 bases fitting TRBD1. Trimming took 4 bases from V and 0 from J; bases not matched to a gene: 4. This CDR3 has 16 amino acids. Germline CDR1 reads LGHDT; CDR2 reads YNNKEL (reference sequence). The CDR3 sequence is CASSPWDRTNTGELFF. CDR3 bases: TGTGCCAGCAGCCCCTGGGACAGGACGAACACCGGGGAGCTGTTTTTT.

This clone was observed a few times. V and J are TRBV19 and TRBJ1-5; 9 nucleotides align to TRBD1. This CDR3 has 16 residues. Per germline, CDR1 LNHDA and CDR2 SQIVND (reference sequence). J was trimmed by 1 base and V by 5 bases; bases with no gene match: 6. CDR3: CASSFTGQGSNQPQHF. CDR3 DNA sequence: TGTGCCAGTAGTTTTACTGGACAGGGGAGCAATCAGCCCCAGCATTTT.

The chain links TRBV3-1 (or the pseudogene TRBV3-2) to TRBJ2-1; tentatively, D is TRBD2 (6 bases). The germline CDR1 and CDR2 sequences are LGHDT and YNNKEL (reference sequence). This CDR3 has 16 residues. Deletions cut 6 bases from V and 0 bases from J, with 15 bases between. The CDR3 DNA is TGTGCCAGCAGATTTAGCGGTACGAGCTCCTACAATGAGCAGTTCTTC. This translates into CASRFSGTSSYNEQFF.

This chain joins TRBV29-1 and TRBJ2-7; 7 bases match TRBD1. With 5 bases clipped from V and 6 bases from J, the junction kept 4 bases outside the gene matches. Germline loops: CDR1 SQVTM, CDR2 ANQGSEA. The CDR3 spans 11 residues. The CDR3 nucleotides read TGCAGCGTTCAGGGGGAAGGCGAGCAGTACTTC. Its protein product is CSVQGEGEQYF.

The rearrangement uses TRBV4-1 and TRBJ2-3; 9 nucleotides align to TRBD2. CDR1 is MGHRA, CDR2 YSYEKL, per germline. The CDR3 extends over 17 amino acids. J lost 2 bases, V lost 2 bases, and 8 bases had no gene match. The CDR3 region is CASSQSASGDITDTQYF. CDR3 sequence (DNA): TGCGCCAGCAGCCAATCAGCTAGCGGGGATATCACAGATACGCAGTATTTT.

The genes are TRBV4-1 and TRBJ1-4; D perhaps matches TRBD1 (6 bases). Germline CDR1 reads MGHRA; CDR2 reads YSYEKL. The germline V and J ends were trimmed by 4 bases and 7 bases, with 16 bases remaining between them. CDR3 length: 15 amino acids. The CDR3 spells CASSLGRGAVEKLFF. In DNA, the CDR3 is TGCGCCAGCAGCCTTGGTCGGGGGGCGGTTGAAAAACTGTTTTTT.

V is TRBV18 and J is TRBJ2-1; the D gene is possibly TRBD1 (6 bases). The ends were cut back, 1 base at V and 7 bases at J, with 17 bases in the middle. Germline CDR1 KGHSH, CDR2 LQKENI. This CDR3 region has 16 residues. CDR3 region: CASSPLATPQGNEQFF. CDR3 sequence (DNA): TGTGCCAGCTCACCACTAGCGACCCCCCAGGGGAATGAGCAGTTCTTC.

The chain has TRBV29-1 and TRBJ2-7, with TRBD2 identical over 11 bases. V shed 6 bases, J shed 0 bases, and the junction held 7 bases outside the gene matches. CDR3 size: 15 residues. CDR1 is SQVTM, CDR2 ANQGSEA, per germline. In nucleotides, the CDR3 is TGCAGCGTCCTCCTCACTAGCGGGAGCTCCTACGAGCAGTACTTC. This encodes CSVLLTSGSSYEQYF.